Presented here are 31 T cell receptor beta chains from one specimen sequenced in a study of shared clonotypes between healthy human individuals. Naive CD8 cells lacked CD45RO, underwent positive selection for CCR7 and left out terminally differentiated effector memory CD45RA+ cells. Libraries were prepared by immunoSEQ multiplex PCR; TCRdb keeps only in-frame clonotypes and omits some of them. The sample includes about 1,900,000 clones, approximately 94% of them seen just once. Sequencing used naive CD8+ T cells sorted from blood. Receptors were obtained from a man aged 18 to 29 in good health.

The gene calls are TRBV7-9 and TRBJ2-5; D tentatively reads TRBD1 or TRBD2 (5 bases each). The CDR3 consists of 17 residues. Trimming took 2 bases from V and 3 from J, leaving 19 bases between them. The germline V gene encodes CDR1 SEHNR and CDR2 FQNEAQ (reference sequence). DNA for the CDR3: TGTGCCAGCAGCTTACCGATTGGGGACCAGAAAGAAGAGACCCAGTACTTC. It yields the protein CASSLPIGDQKEETQYF.

J is TRBJ1-4 and V is TRBV13; 11 bases align to TRBD1. This CDR3 comprises 14 residues. Germline CDR1 is PRHDT and CDR2 is FYEKMQ (reference sequence). Trimming cost V 7 bases and J 6 bases; bases outside gene matches: 4. The CDR3: CASTRGQGDEKLFF. As DNA, the CDR3 is TGTGCCAGCACCCGGGGACAGGGGGATGAAAAACTGTTTTTT.

Here the CDR3 reads CASSVAPFSYEQYF. CDR3 bases: TGTGCCAGCAGCGTAGCTCCGTTCTCCTACGAGCAGTACTTC. V usage is TRBV9 and J usage is TRBJ2-7, with no clear D. Germline V gene lookup returns CDR1 SGDLS and CDR2 YYNGEE. The CDR3 loop spans 14 amino acids. Trimming pared 0 bases from V and 0 bases from J, leaving 7 bases between.

The chain carries TRBV5-4 and TRBJ2-3, with 8 bases matching TRBD2. CDR1 and CDR2 (germline): SGHNT, YYREEE (reference sequence). This CDR3 region has 18 residues. V lost 3 bases, J lost 2 bases, and 14 bases stayed unmatched. This CDR3 is CASSSKPIAGLITDTQYF. CDR3 DNA: TGTGCCAGCAGCTCGAAACCCATAGCGGGGTTGATCACAGATACGCAGTATTTT.

The rearrangement links TRBV19 to TRBJ1-5; TRBD1 matches at 11 bases. The germline V gene encodes CDR1 LNHDA and CDR2 SQIVND (reference sequence). Trimming removed 5 bases from V and 4 bases from J; junction bases left unmatched: 7. This CDR3 region has 16 residues. The CDR3, as DNA: TGTGCCAGTAGTTCCGGGACAGGGGGTGTAAATCAGCCCCAGCATTTT. This gives the protein CASSSGTGGVNQPQHF.

This chain connects TRBV10-3 to TRBJ2-3; D is possibly TRBD1 (6 bases). The germline V gene has CDR1 ENHRY and CDR2 SYGVKD. This CDR3 spans 13 amino acids. The germline V and J ends were trimmed by 7 bases and 3 bases, with 11 bases remaining between them. For the CDR3, the DNA is TGTGCCATCAAATGGGACATTACAGATACGCAGTATTTT. This translates into CAIKWDITDTQYF.

As to this clone: This specimen includes other DNA sequences encoding the same CDR3. V usage is TRBV6-5 and J usage is TRBJ2-7; D is possibly TRBD2 (7 bases). From germline, CDR1 is MNHEY and CDR2 SVGAGI. V lost 5 bases, J lost 6 bases, and 11 bases lay in between. The CDR3 extends over 12 amino acids. The CDR3 spells CASSAGEGEQYF. For the CDR3, the DNA is TGTGCCAGCAGTGCAGGGGAGGGCGAGCAGTACTTC.

The chain recombines TRBV9 with TRBJ1-2; D is possibly TRBD1 (5 bases). CDR3 length equals 14 residues. Trimming took off 1 base at V and 2 bases at J, with 9 bases between the two ends. Germline values: CDR1 SGDLS, CDR2 YYNGEE. CDR3 coding DNA: TGTGCCAGCAGCGTAAGTTCAGGGAACTATGGCTACACCTTC. This gives the protein CASSVSSGNYGYTF. Based on the CDR3 plus reference TRBV9 and TRBJ1-2, the full variable domain is DSGVTQTPKHLITATGQRVTLRCSPRSGDLSVYWYQQSLDQGLQFLIQYYNGEERAKGNILERFSAQQFPDLHSELNLSSLELGDSALYFCASSVSSGNYGYTFGSGTRLTVV.

Notes on this clone: The sample holds other DNA sequences that translate to the same CDR3. V usage is TRBV9 and J usage is TRBJ1-5; maybe TRBD1 (5 bases). V lost 1 base and J lost 1, with 6 bases in between. This CDR3 has 14 amino acids. Germline lookup yields CDR1 SGDLS and CDR2 YYNGEE. CDR3 residues: CASSVWDSNQPQHF. The DNA of the CDR3 is TGTGCCAGCAGCGTATGGGACAGCAATCAGCCCCAGCATTTT. The variable domain in full, completed from reference TRBV9 and TRBJ1-5, reads DSGVTQTPKHLITATGQRVTLRCSPRSGDLSVYWYQQSLDQGLQFLIQYYNGEERAKGNILERFSAQQFPDLHSELNLSSLELGDSALYFCASSVWDSNQPQHFGDGTRLSIL.

The rearrangement links TRBV5-6 to TRBJ2-1; 10 bases are a match to TRBD2. The CDR3 is made up of 14 amino acids. V was clipped by 0 bases and J by 8 bases; unmatched bases: 2. The germline CDR1 and CDR2 sequences are SGHDT and YYEEEE. This CDR3 is CASSLVAGGYEQFF. For the CDR3, the DNA is TGTGCCAGCAGCTTGGTAGCGGGGGGCTATGAGCAGTTCTTC. Based on the CDR3 plus reference TRBV5-6 and TRBJ2-1, the full variable domain is DAGVTQSPTHLIKTRGQQVTLRCSPKSGHDTVSWYQQALGQGPQFIFQYYEEEERQRGNFPDRFSGHQFPNYSSELNVNALLLGDSALYLCASSLVAGGYEQFFGPGTRLTVL.

V gene TRBV15 combines with J gene TRBJ2-1; D might be TRBD2 (6 bases). V was shortened by 1 base and J by 2 bases, with 12 bases between the two germline ends. Germline V CDR1 and CDR2: LNHNV, YYDKDF (reference sequence). The CDR3 contains 16 residues. CDR3 sequence (DNA): TGTGCCACCAGCAGAGCTCAGGGACTGGCCTACAATGAGCAGTTCTTC. Amino acid sequence: CATSRAQGLAYNEQFF.

The genes are TRBV19 and TRBJ1-1; tentatively, D is TRBD1 (5 bases). Trimming removed 2 bases from V and 5 bases from J, with 12 bases in between. The CDR3 runs to 14 residues. The germline V gene has CDR1 LNHDA and CDR2 SQIVND (reference sequence). The CDR3 reads CASSISRGWTEAFF. Here the CDR3 DNA reads TGTGCCAGTAGTATATCGCGGGGGTGGACTGAAGCTTTCTTT.

V gene TRBV5-4 combines with J gene TRBJ2-5, with D perhaps matching TRBD1 (6 bases). Germline CDR1 reads SGHNT; CDR2 reads YYREEE (reference sequence). This CDR3 has 14 amino acids. V was pared by 0 bases and J by 5 bases, with 11 bases between. CDR3 amino acids: CASSLDRVLETQYF. The CDR3 DNA reads TGTGCCAGCAGCTTGGACAGGGTACTGGAGACCCAGTACTTC.

The chain carries TRBV5-8 and TRBJ2-7; D unresolved. V lost 0 bases to trimming and J lost 2 bases, with 6 bases between them. This CDR3 is built from 13 residues. CDR1 is SGHTS, CDR2 YDEGEE, per germline. CDR3 DNA: TGTGCCAGCAGCTTGGTTGGAACCTACGAGCAGTACTTC. As protein: CASSLVGTYEQYF. Full variable domain (missing parts from reference TRBV5-8 and TRBJ2-7): EAGVTQSPTHLIKTRGQQATLRCSPISGHTSVYWYQQALGLGLQFLLWYDEGEERNRGNFPPRFSGRQFPNYSSELNVNALELEDSALYLCASSLVGTYEQYFGPGTRLTVT.

V and J are TRBV7-9 and TRBJ2-7; 8 bases are a match to TRBD1. V gave up 5 bases and J gave up 4 bases; unmatched junction bases: 7. CDR1 and CDR2 (germline): SEHNR, FQNEAQ (reference sequence). The CDR3 has 14 amino acids. The CDR3 is CASSPPWDRYEQYF. The CDR3 DNA reads TGTGCCAGCAGCCCCCCCTGGGACAGGTACGAGCAGTACTTC.

With respect to this clone: This may arise from a read error, as a much more abundant clone is one base away. V usage is TRBV13 and J usage is TRBJ2-7; D is ambiguous. In germline, CDR1 is PRHDT, CDR2 FYEKMQ (reference sequence). The CDR3 has 11 residues. V was clipped by 3 bases and J by 2 bases, with 2 bases between them. CDR3 protein: CASSFAYEQYF. The CDR3 DNA reads TGTGCCAGCAGCTTCGCCTACGAGCAGTACTTC.

The rearrangement uses TRBV10-2 and TRBJ2-3, with a tentative D call TRBD2 (6 bases). V lost 0 bases and J lost 2, with 12 bases in between. Germline V gene lookup returns CDR1 WSHSY and CDR2 SAAADI. CDR3 length: 16 residues. CDR3 residues: CASSESRGLDTDTQYF. The CDR3 DNA reads as TGCGCCAGCAGTGAGTCGAGGGGACTGGACACAGATACGCAGTATTTT.

This clone has a single count. The rearrangement joins TRBV9 to TRBJ2-7, with 7 positions matching TRBD1. Germline assignment: CDR1 SGDLS and CDR2 YYNGEE. Trimming at V came to 2 bases and at J to 4 bases, leaving 9 bases not matched to a gene. This CDR3 contains 15 residues. CDR3 in DNA: TGTGCCAGCAGCGTCTTACCGGGACAGCCGTACGAGCAGTACTTC. As protein: CASSVLPGQPYEQYF.

To note about this clone: Other nucleotide sequences from this sample produce the same CDR3. The chain joins TRBV7-9 to TRBJ2-5; no reliable D call. This CDR3 has 13 residues. CDR1 and CDR2 from the germline V gene are SEHNR and FQNEAQ (reference sequence). Trimming removed 5 bases from V and 5 bases from J, with 12 bases in between. The chain's CDR3 is CASSLDTRETQYF. CDR3 coding DNA: TGTGCCAGCAGCCTTGACACCCGGGAGACCCAGTACTTC.

The genes are TRBV6-5 and TRBJ2-7; 7 nucleotides align to TRBD2. Germline lookup yields CDR1 MNHEY and CDR2 SVGAGI. The length of the CDR3 is 15 residues. Trimming removed 2 bases from V and 2 bases from J; junction bases left unmatched: 6. The CDR3 is CASSYGGSWTYEQYF. For the CDR3, the DNA is TGTGCCAGCAGTTACGGCGGGAGTTGGACCTACGAGCAGTACTTC.

J is TRBJ2-1 and V is TRBV5-1; 9 nucleotides align to TRBD2. The CDR3 totals 17 residues. Germline values: CDR1 SGHRS, CDR2 YFSETQ. With V trimmed by 0 bases and J by 6 bases, 10 bases remained unmatched. CDR3 sequence: CASSLEEWASGVNEQFF. DNA of the CDR3: TGCGCCAGCAGCTTGGAGGAGTGGGCTAGCGGGGTCAATGAGCAGTTCTTC.

In DNA, the CDR3 is TGCAGCGCATATGGGCCGGCTAATGAAAAACTGTTTTTT. Translating gives CSAYGPANEKLFF. The V and J genes are TRBV29-1 and TRBJ1-4; D not resolved. Trimming took off 7 bases at V and 3 bases at J, with 12 bases between the two ends. Germline V lookup: CDR1 SQVTM, CDR2 ANQGSEA. This CDR3 region has 13 residues.

Notes on this clone: Other nucleotide sequences in the sample specify the same CDR3. The chain couples TRBV6-5 to TRBJ2-4, with D tentatively TRBD2 (5 bases). The V end lost 0 bases, the J end lost 7 bases, and 7 bases lay between the germline ends. This CDR3 is 13 amino acids long. CDR1 is MNHEY and CDR2 is SVGAGI in the germline V gene. The CDR3 is CASSYSRENIQYF. The CDR3 DNA is TGTGCCAGCAGTTACTCGAGGGAGAACATTCAGTACTTC.

The chain joins TRBV11-2 to TRBJ2-3, with D maybe TRBD2 (6 bases). The germline V gene has CDR1 SGHAT and CDR2 FQNNGV. V lost 5 bases, J lost 2 bases, and 17 bases lay in between. The CDR3 consists of 16 residues. The CDR3 DNA reads as TGTGCCAGCAGCGGTCTATCAGGGAGGACCACAGATACGCAGTATTTT. Its translation is CASSGLSGRTTDTQYF. Full variable domain (rest looked up from reference TRBV11-2 and TRBJ2-3): EAGVAQSPRYKIIEKRQSVAFWCNPISGHATLYWYQQILGQGPKLLIQFQNNGVVDDSQLPKDRFSAERLKGVDSTLKIQPAKLEDSAVYLCASSGLSGRTTDTQYFGPGTRLTVL.

This chain uses TRBV13 with TRBJ2-4; 7 bases are shared with TRBD2. Trimming cost V 5 bases and J 8 bases; bases outside gene matches: 9. Germline V gene sequence: CDR1 PRHDT, CDR2 FYEKMQ (reference sequence). This CDR3 comprises 14 residues. The CDR3 coding sequence is TGTGCCAGCAGCCAGATGAGCGGGATAGACATTCAGTACTTC. Translated: CASSQMSGIDIQYF.

This clone was recorded only once. The V call is TRBV28, the J call TRBJ2-3; 8 nucleotides match TRBD1. The junction had 3 bases not matched to a gene; V was cut back by 4 bases and J by 0 bases. The CDR3 has 15 amino acids. CDR1 MDHEN and CDR2 SYDVKM come from the germline V gene. CDR3 DNA sequence: TGTGCCAGCAGTTATACAGGGGGGAGCACAGATACGCAGTATTTT. It encodes CASSYTGGSTDTQYF.

This clone was detected once. This chain joins TRBV27 and TRBJ1-5, with D possibly matching TRBD1 (5 bases). Trimming took off 3 bases at V and 6 bases at J, with 15 bases between the two ends. There are 15 residues in the CDR3. Germline assignment: CDR1 MNHEY and CDR2 SMNVEV (reference sequence). CDR3 sequence: CASSFSGGGSQPQHF. The CDR3 DNA is TGTGCCAGCAGTTTTTCGGGGGGAGGGAGTCAGCCCCAGCATTTT.

The chain has TRBV10-2 and TRBJ2-7; D gene unclear. V lost 7 bases to trimming and J lost 6 bases, with 16 bases between them. The CDR3 length is 13 residues. Looked up from germline, CDR1 is WSHSY and CDR2 is SAAADI. DNA of the CDR3: TGCGCCAGCATCGGTGAAGGGCTTGCCGAGCAGTACTTC. It translates to CASIGEGLAEQYF.

The V and J genes are TRBV13 and TRBJ2-7; tentatively, D is TRBD2 (5 bases). Per the germline V gene, CDR1 is PRHDT and CDR2 is FYEKMQ (reference sequence). This CDR3 region has 15 residues. The V and J ends lost 5 bases and 9 bases respectively, with 23 bases between them. CDR3 sequence (DNA): TGTGCCAGCAGCCCGTCGGGTAGCGCGGCTACGGGGCAGTACTTC. Translated, it gives CASSPSGSAATGQYF. The variable domain in full, completed from reference TRBV13 and TRBJ2-7, reads AAGVIQSPRHLIKEKRETATLKCYPIPRHDTVYWYQQGPGQDPQFLISFYEKMQSDKGSIPDRFSAQQFSDYHSELNMSSLELGDSALYFCASSPSGSAATGQYFGPGTRLTVT.

About this clone: Other DNA sequences in the sample encode the same CDR3. This sequence joins TRBV27 and TRBJ2-2; TRBD2 aligns across 7 bases. There are 14 residues in the CDR3. Germline V CDR1 and CDR2: MNHEY, SMNVEV (reference sequence). V trimming: 2 bases; J trimming: 4 bases; junction bases outside the gene matches: 1. This CDR3 is CASSLGGGTGELFF. The CDR3 nucleotides are TGTGCCAGCAGTTTAGGGGGGGGCACCGGGGAGCTGTTTTTT.

Turning to this clone: The same CDR3 also results from other DNA sequences found in this sample. V is TRBV6-5 and J is TRBJ2-7; D possibly corresponds to TRBD1 (5 bases). This CDR3 comprises 14 residues. Trimming left V 2 bases short and J 1 base short, with 9 bases between. Germline V gene data show CDR1 as MNHEY and CDR2 as SVGAGI. The CDR3 DNA is TGTGCCAGCAGTTACACAGGAGAGTCCTACGAGCAGTACTTC. Residues: CASSYTGESYEQYF.